This T cell receptor beta chain stems from a study of T cell repertoires in cytomegalovirus infection (dated by TCRdb to the late 2010s). In terms of the full investigation: Donor HLA type was relevant to the analysis, because carriage of CMV infection together with the matching HLA type was indicated by public TCR beta signatures.

On this clonotype: Which antigen it targets is not known. No base-level quality is on record; no much larger clone is a single base apart.

Study-level results and caveats: In both this cohort and an independent cohort of some 380 donors, the cumulative frequency of public TCR beta family members distinguished carriers of CMV infection plus the relevant HLA type. The ex vivo response was dominated by HLA-C-restricted CMV-specific TCR beta clonotypes, and the single most frequent clonotype in two of eight donors was supplied by these HLA-C-restricted clonotypes.

Reads for this sample came from an Illumina HiSeq 1500. TCRdb passed the public sequencing reads through fastp at Q25 and MiXCR, retaining productive beta sequences. Rows with one shared CDR3 protein collapse into an entry with the most common genes and DNA. This sample has 150,000 to 200,000 distinct CDR3 sequences in its table, and around 20% of those were observed once. The ten largest account for just under 3% of the sample. Sequenced sample: PBMCs. This clonotype was obtained from a human donor in good health (CMV status not recorded). Some clones in this sample may be carry-over from other donors' samples.

The CDR3 sequence is CASSGVGNSNQPQHF. The base sequence is TGTGCCAGCAGTGGGGTGGGGAATAGCAATCAGCCCCAGCATTTT. The rearrangement joined TRBV12-3 or TRBV12-4 to TRBJ1-5; no D gene can be assigned with confidence. Taken from cysteine to phenylalanine, the CDR3 has 15 residues. The kept DNA is CDR3 alone, 45 bases in frame from the first base. V gives up 5 bases and J gives up 0 bases, and the segment between their germline ends measures 11 bases.